This record looks at one TCR beta chain sequence and its context. Using immunoSEQ multiplex PCR, the repertoire was profiled, and TCRdb retains in-frame clones only, with some absent. This table holds fewer than 60,000 clones, approximately 94% found once. This specimen comes from a study of T cell changes during pregnancy in multiple sclerosis. Germline V lookup: CDR1 KGHSH, CDR2 LQKENI. Germline trimming cut 2 bases from V and 3 bases from J; bases unmatched to any gene: 3. This CDR3 comprises 14 residues. The sequence was obtained from a female donor with multiple sclerosis, enrolled in a pregnancy study. The sample was CD4+ T cells from peripheral blood mononuclear cells, taken in the third trimester of pregnancy. The rearrangement links TRBV18 to TRBJ1-1; 7 bases line up with TRBD1. The CDR3 bases are TGTGCCAGCTCACCATGGCAGGGGGACACTGAAGCTTTCTTT. Its translation is CASSPWQGDTEAFF.